A single sample is the source of the 22 T cell receptor beta chains below, sequenced in a study of T cell responses to AZD1222 COVID-19 vaccine. Some clones are missing from TCRdb's copy, which holds only in-frame ones; the method was immunoSEQ multiplex PCR. This table holds around 35,000 clones, 65% to 90% found once. Source: peripheral blood, taken on day 0 of AZD1222 vaccination. The source of these receptors is an adult in good health.

This clone is medium-sized. This sequence joins TRBV30 and TRBJ1-5; no reliable D call. V shed 3 bases and J shed 3 bases, with 6 bases lying between them. Germline lookup yields CDR1 GTSNPN and CDR2 SVGIG (reference sequence). This CDR3 is built from 12 residues. In DNA form, the CDR3 reads TGTGCCTGGAGACACTCCAATCAGCCCCAGCATTTT. This translates into CAWRHSNQPQHF. The full variable domain, its missing parts supplied by reference TRBV30 and TRBJ1-5, is SQTIHQWPATLVQPVGSPLSLECTVEGTSNPNLYWYRQAAGRGLQLLFYSVGIGQISSEVPQNLSASRPQDRQFILSSKKLLLSDSGFYLCAWRHSNQPQHFGDGTRLSIL.

The chain joins TRBV14 to TRBJ2-1; D uncertain. The CDR3 spans 13 residues. V was cut by 1 base and J by 4 bases, with 5 bases left in between. The germline V gene encodes CDR1 SGHDN and CDR2 FVKESK. Written as DNA, the CDR3 is TGTGCCAGCAGCCAAGGCCCTTACAATGAGCAGTTCTTC. The encoded protein is CASSQGPYNEQFF.

This chain links TRBV20-1 with TRBJ1-1; no clear D. V gave up 2 bases and J gave up 7 bases, with 8 bases separating them. This CDR3 region has 11 residues. The germline CDR1 and CDR2 sequences are DFQATT and SNEGSKA (reference sequence). The chain's CDR3 is CSARRGSEAFF. CDR3 sequence (DNA): TGCAGTGCTAGAAGAGGCAGTGAAGCTTTCTTT.

Note on this clone: Relative to the germline gene, one junction end is altered; a read error may explain this. Other DNA sequences within the sample encode an identical CDR3. The chain recombines TRBV19 with TRBJ2-2, with D tentatively TRBD2 (6 bases). Germline CDR1 reads LNHDA; CDR2 reads SQIVND (reference sequence). The CDR3 is 15 residues long. The CDR3 reads CASSPASTRSGELFF. In DNA, the CDR3 is TGTGCCAGTAGCCCCGCCTCGACCAGGTCGGGGGAGCTATTTTTT.

The chain's CDR3 is CASRGNTEAFF. CDR3 in DNA: TGTGCCAGCAGGGGGAACACTGAAGCTTTCTTT. The V call is TRBV3-1 (or the pseudogene TRBV3-2), the J call TRBJ1-1; no firm D call. Trimming took off 6 bases at V and 1 base at J, with 3 bases between the two ends. The CDR3 is made up of 11 amino acids. CDR1 is LGHDT and CDR2 is YNNKEL in the germline V gene (reference sequence).

The gene calls are TRBV5-1 and TRBJ2-7; 13 bases align to TRBD2. The CDR3 length is 19 residues. The V and J ends lost 2 bases and 0 bases, in that order; junction bases with no gene match: 11. Germline loops: CDR1 SGHRS, CDR2 YFSETQ. The CDR3 nucleotides read TGCGCCAGCAGCTTCAGTTCCCGACTAGCGGGGGGTCCCTCCTACGAGCAGTACTTC. It translates to CASSFSSRLAGGPSYEQYF.

The chain uses TRBV19 and TRBJ2-7; TRBD1 matches at 9 bases. CDR3 length: 15 residues. The V segment lost 2 bases and the J segment 6 bases; nucleotides outside the gene matches: 8. From germline, CDR1 is LNHDA and CDR2 SQIVND (reference sequence). The CDR3: CASSITRDRVSEQYF. CDR3 in DNA: TGTGCCAGTAGTATAACCCGGGACAGGGTATCCGAGCAGTACTTC.

This sequence joins TRBV3-1 (or the pseudogene TRBV3-2) and TRBJ1-6; D perhaps matches TRBD1 (5 bases). Germline V lookup: CDR1 LGHDT, CDR2 YNNKEL (reference sequence). The V end lost 1 base, the J end lost 9 bases, and 13 bases lay between the germline ends. This CDR3 is 15 amino acids long. The CDR3 region has the DNA TGTGCCAGCAGCCAAGCTGAGACAGCGGGTTCACCCCTCCACTTT. Its protein product is CASSQAETAGSPLHF.

This clone was found once. This chain uses TRBV18 with TRBJ2-5; tentatively, D is TRBD1 (6 bases). This CDR3 is 14 amino acids long. V was clipped by 6 bases and J by 4 bases, with 15 bases between them. The germline gives CDR1 KGHSH, CDR2 LQKENI. The CDR3, as DNA: TGTGCCAGCTCTCCCCAGGGGTCCCCAGAGACCCAGTACTTC. Amino acids: CASSPQGSPETQYF.

The V and J genes are TRBV7-8 and TRBJ2-3, with D possibly being TRBD2 (6 bases). This CDR3 contains 16 residues. Germline CDR1 SGHVS, CDR2 FQNEAQ. Trimming cost V 0 bases and J 6 bases, with 16 bases left between them. Written as DNA, the CDR3 is TGTGCCAGCAGCTTAGCGAGGGGAGGCTCACTGGATACGCAGTATTTT. It translates to CASSLARGGSLDTQYF.

Remarks on this clone: Other DNA variants within this sample encode the same CDR3. V and J are TRBV9 and TRBJ2-3; the D gene is possibly TRBD2 (6 bases). The CDR3 length is 15 residues. Germline CDR1 SGDLS, CDR2 YYNGEE. Trimming stripped 2 bases from V and 3 bases from J, with 13 bases between. The CDR3 DNA reads as TGTGCCAGCAGCGTTGTCGAGGGGAGGACAGATACGCAGTATTTT. Translated: CASSVVEGRTDTQYF. Complete variable domain (other parts from reference TRBV9 and TRBJ2-3): DSGVTQTPKHLITATGQRVTLRCSPRSGDLSVYWYQQSLDQGLQFLIQYYNGEERAKGNILERFSAQQFPDLHSELNLSSLELGDSALYFCASSVVEGRTDTQYFGPGTRLTVL.

This sequence joins TRBV4-2 and TRBJ1-1; D perhaps matches TRBD1 (5 bases). Trimming took off 1 base at V and 5 bases at J, with 14 bases between the two ends. Looked up from germline, CDR1 is LGHNA and CDR2 is YNFKEQ. The CDR3 spans 15 residues. CDR3 in amino acids: CASSQVTGRGTEAFF. CDR3 nucleotide sequence: TGTGCCAGCAGCCAAGTCACGGGTCGGGGGACTGAAGCTTTCTTT.

The chain combines TRBV11-2 with TRBJ2-2; D gene ambiguous. CDR3 size: 14 residues. Germline CDR1 SGHAT, CDR2 FQNNGV. Between the trimmed V and J ends, which lost 4 bases and 6 bases, there was a span of 12 bases. CDR3 coding DNA: TGTGCCAGCAGCTCATATAGCCTGGCCGGGGAGCTGTTTTTT. It yields the protein CASSSYSLAGELFF.

V is TRBV28 and J is TRBJ1-2; perhaps TRBD1 as D (6 bases). The germline V and J ends were trimmed by 5 bases and 8 bases, with 18 bases remaining between them. Germline V gene lookup returns CDR1 MDHEN and CDR2 SYDVKM. This CDR3 is built from 14 residues. CDR3 residues: CASSQKDRIQGYTF. In nucleotides, the CDR3 is TGTGCCAGCAGTCAAAAAGACAGGATCCAAGGCTACACCTTC.

This clone turned up a few times. The rearrangement joins TRBV28 to TRBJ2-7; 10 bases agree with TRBD2. CDR1 is MDHEN and CDR2 is SYDVKM in the germline V gene. The CDR3 runs 16 residues. J lost 6 bases, V lost 2 bases, and 10 bases had no gene match. DNA of the CDR3: TGTGCCAGCAGTTTACCCGGGACTAGCGACTTCTCCGAGCAGTACTTC. Translated: CASSLPGTSDFSEQYF.

V usage is TRBV6-6 and J usage is TRBJ2-1, with TRBD2 matching 8 bases. The V gene's germline CDR1 is MNHNY and CDR2 SVGAGI (reference sequence). The V segment lost 2 bases and the J segment 4 bases; nucleotides outside the gene matches: 4. The CDR3 length is 15 residues. CDR3 sequence: CASSYPGGGYNEQFF. CDR3 nucleotides: TGTGCCAGCAGTTACCCCGGGGGGGGGTACAATGAGCAGTTCTTC.

This chain connects TRBV5-4 to TRBJ2-7, with TRBD2 identical over 8 bases. Germline loops: CDR1 SGHNT, CDR2 YYREEE (reference sequence). J lost 5 bases, V lost 4 bases, and 8 bases had no gene match. The CDR3 loop spans 14 amino acids. The CDR3 bases are TGTGCCAGCAGCGGGGGACTAGAAGAAGACGAGCAGTACTTC. Translation gives CASSGGLEEDEQYF.

The rearrangement joins TRBV4-2 to TRBJ2-7; 10 nucleotides line up with TRBD1. This CDR3 is built from 14 residues. V shed 2 bases and J 5 bases; nucleotides not matched to a gene: 3. CDR1 and CDR2 from the germline V gene are LGHNA and YNFKEQ. The CDR3 DNA reads as TGTGCCAGCAGCCAACGGGACAGGGGCCACGAGCAGTACTTC. Its translation is CASSQRDRGHEQYF.

The V gene is TRBV5-8, the J gene TRBJ2-2, with D tentatively TRBD1 or TRBD2 (5 bases each). In germline, CDR1 is SGHTS, CDR2 YDEGEE. Between the trimmed V and J ends, which lost 4 bases and 1 base, there was a span of 14 bases. This CDR3 contains 16 residues. Here the CDR3 reads CASSPTSGGNTGELFF. The CDR3 DNA reads as TGTGCCAGCAGCCCTACCAGTGGGGGGAACACCGGGGAGCTGTTTTTT.

The rearrangement uses TRBV6-5 and TRBJ1-1; D perhaps matches TRBD1 (5 bases). Trimming removed 6 bases at V and 3 bases at J, with 11 bases between. Germline loops: CDR1 MNHEY, CDR2 SVGAGI. This CDR3 is built from 13 residues. The CDR3 here is CASRVGVYTEAFF. DNA of the CDR3: TGTGCCAGCAGGGTGGGGGTATACACTGAAGCTTTCTTT.

The chain has TRBV19 and TRBJ1-2; D may be TRBD1 (6 bases). CDR1 and CDR2 (germline): LNHDA, SQIVND (reference sequence). The germline V and J ends were trimmed by 6 bases and 5 bases, with 13 bases remaining between them. This CDR3 contains 13 residues. The CDR3 here is CASRQDRLYGYTF. The CDR3 DNA reads TGTGCCAGTAGGCAAGACAGGCTATATGGCTACACCTTC.

The table lists this clone with a count of one. The CDR3, as DNA: TGCGCCAGCAGCCAACCAGGGCTAGGACTAGCCTTGAAGGAGCAGTTCTTC. It encodes CASSQPGLGLALKEQFF. This sequence joins TRBV4-1 and TRBJ2-1; 8 positions agree with TRBD2. The CDR3 runs 17 residues. The germline V gene encodes CDR1 MGHRA and CDR2 YSYEKL. The junction had 16 bases not matched to a gene; V was cut back by 2 bases and J by 10 bases.